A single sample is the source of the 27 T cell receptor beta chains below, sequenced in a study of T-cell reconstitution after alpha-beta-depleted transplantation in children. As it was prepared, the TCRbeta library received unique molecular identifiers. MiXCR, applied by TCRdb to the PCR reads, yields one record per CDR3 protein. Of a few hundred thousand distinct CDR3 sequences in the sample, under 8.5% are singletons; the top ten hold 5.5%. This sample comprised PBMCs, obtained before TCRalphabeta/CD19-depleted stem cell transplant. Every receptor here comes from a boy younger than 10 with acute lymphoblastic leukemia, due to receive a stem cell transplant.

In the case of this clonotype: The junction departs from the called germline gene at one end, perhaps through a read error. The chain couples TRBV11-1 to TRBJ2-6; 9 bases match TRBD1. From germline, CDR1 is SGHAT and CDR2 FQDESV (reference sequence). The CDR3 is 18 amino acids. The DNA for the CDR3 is TGTGCCAGCAGCAGCCGGGACAGGGTTTCCTCTGGGGTCAACGTCCTGACTTTC. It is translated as CASSSRDRVSSGVNVLTF.

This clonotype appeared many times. CDR3: CASSSLGQGGGEAFF. CDR3 DNA sequence: TGTGCCAGCAGTTCCCTCGGACAGGGAGGAGGTGAAGCTTTCTTT. V gene TRBV6-5 combines with J gene TRBJ1-1, with 8 bases identical to TRBD1. The CDR3 runs to 15 residues. The trim removed 4 bases at V and 7 bases at J, leaving 11 bases unmatched. From germline, CDR1 is MNHEY and CDR2 SVGAGI.

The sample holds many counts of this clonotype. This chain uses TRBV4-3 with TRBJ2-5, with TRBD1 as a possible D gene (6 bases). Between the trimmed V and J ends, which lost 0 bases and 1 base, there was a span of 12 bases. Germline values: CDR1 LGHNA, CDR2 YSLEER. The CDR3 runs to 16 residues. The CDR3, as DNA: TGCGCCAGCAGCCAAGATCGCGCCAGGGGCCAAGAGACCCAGTACTTC. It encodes CASSQDRARGQETQYF.

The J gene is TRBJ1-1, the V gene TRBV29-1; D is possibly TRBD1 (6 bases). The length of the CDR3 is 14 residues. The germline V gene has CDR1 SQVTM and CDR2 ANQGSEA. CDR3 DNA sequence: TGCAGAGATATAGTCCGACAGGCCGACACTGAAGCTTTCTTT. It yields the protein CRDIVRQADTEAFF.

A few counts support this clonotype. The CDR3 spells CAWSPRVSTEAFF. The CDR3 region has the DNA TGTGCCTGGAGTCCCAGGGTATCCACTGAAGCTTTCTTT. The rearrangement uses TRBV30 and TRBJ1-1, with D tentatively TRBD1 (5 bases). CDR1 is GTSNPN, CDR2 SVGIG, per germline (reference sequence). The CDR3 length is 13 residues. Trimming took off 2 bases at V and 4 bases at J, with 11 bases between the two ends.

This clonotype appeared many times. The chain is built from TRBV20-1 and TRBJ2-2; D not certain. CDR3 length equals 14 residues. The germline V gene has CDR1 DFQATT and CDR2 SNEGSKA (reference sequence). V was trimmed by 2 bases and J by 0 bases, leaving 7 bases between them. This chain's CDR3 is CSARRNSNTGELFF. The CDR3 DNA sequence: TGCAGTGCTAGACGGAACTCGAACACCGGGGAGCTGTTTTTT.

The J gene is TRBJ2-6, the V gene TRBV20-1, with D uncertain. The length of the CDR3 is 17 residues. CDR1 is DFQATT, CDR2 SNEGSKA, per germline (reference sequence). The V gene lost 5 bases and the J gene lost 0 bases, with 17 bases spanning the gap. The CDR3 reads CSAPLVGLPSGANVLTF. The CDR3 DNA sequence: TGCAGTGCTCCCCTAGTGGGGTTGCCCTCTGGGGCCAACGTCCTGACTTTC.

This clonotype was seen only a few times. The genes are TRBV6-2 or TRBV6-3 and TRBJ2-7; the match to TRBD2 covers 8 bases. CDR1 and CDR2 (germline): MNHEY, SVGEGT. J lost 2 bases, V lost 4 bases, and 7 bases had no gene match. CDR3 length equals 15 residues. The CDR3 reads CASSSPGGNTYEQYF. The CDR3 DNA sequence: TGTGCCAGCAGTTCGCCGGGGGGGAACACCTACGAGCAGTACTTC.

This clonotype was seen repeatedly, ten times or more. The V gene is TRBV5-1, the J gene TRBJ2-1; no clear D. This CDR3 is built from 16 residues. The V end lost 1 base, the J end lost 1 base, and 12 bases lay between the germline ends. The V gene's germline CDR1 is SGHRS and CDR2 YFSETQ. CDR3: CASSLIRGGSYNEQFF. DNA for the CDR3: TGCGCCAGCAGCTTGATCCGAGGTGGATCCTACAATGAGCAGTTCTTC.

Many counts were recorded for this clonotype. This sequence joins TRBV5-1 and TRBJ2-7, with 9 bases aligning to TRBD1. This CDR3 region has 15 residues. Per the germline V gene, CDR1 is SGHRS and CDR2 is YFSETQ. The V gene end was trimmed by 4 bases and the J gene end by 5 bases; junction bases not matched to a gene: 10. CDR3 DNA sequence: TGCGCCAGCAGCAACCGGGACAGGGATTTCAACGAGCAGTACTTC. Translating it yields CASSNRDRDFNEQYF. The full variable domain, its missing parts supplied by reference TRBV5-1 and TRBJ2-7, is KAGVTQTPRYLIKTRGQQVTLSCSPISGHRSVSWYQQTPGQGLQFLFEYFSETQRNKGNFPGRFSGRQFSNSRSEMNVSTLELGDSALYLCASSNRDRDFNEQYFGPGTRLTVT.

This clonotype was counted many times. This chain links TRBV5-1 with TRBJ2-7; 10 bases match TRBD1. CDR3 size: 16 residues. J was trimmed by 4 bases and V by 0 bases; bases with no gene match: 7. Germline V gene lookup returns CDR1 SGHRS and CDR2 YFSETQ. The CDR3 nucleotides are TGCGCCAGCAGCTTGGCGGGGACAGGGGAAGGGTACGAGCAGTACTTC. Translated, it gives CASSLAGTGEGYEQYF. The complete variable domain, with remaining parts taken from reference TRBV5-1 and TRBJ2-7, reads KAGVTQTPRYLIKTRGQQVTLSCSPISGHRSVSWYQQTPGQGLQFLFEYFSETQRNKGNFPGRFSGRQFSNSRSEMNVSTLELGDSALYLCASSLAGTGEGYEQYFGPGTRLTVT.

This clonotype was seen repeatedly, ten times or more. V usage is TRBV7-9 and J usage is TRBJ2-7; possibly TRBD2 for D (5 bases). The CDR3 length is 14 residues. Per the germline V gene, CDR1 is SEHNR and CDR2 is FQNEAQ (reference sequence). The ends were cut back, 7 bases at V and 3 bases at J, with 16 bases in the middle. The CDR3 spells CASTTGNRLYEQYF. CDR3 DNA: TGTGCCAGCACAACCGGGAATCGTCTCTACGAGCAGTACTTC.

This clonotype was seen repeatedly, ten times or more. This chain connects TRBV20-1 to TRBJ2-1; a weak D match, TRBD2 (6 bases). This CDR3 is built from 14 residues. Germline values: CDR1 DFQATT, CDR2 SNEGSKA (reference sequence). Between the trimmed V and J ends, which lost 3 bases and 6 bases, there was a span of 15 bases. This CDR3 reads CSASWAGLINEQFF. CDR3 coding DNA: TGCAGTGCTAGTTGGGCGGGGCTTATCAATGAGCAGTTCTTC.

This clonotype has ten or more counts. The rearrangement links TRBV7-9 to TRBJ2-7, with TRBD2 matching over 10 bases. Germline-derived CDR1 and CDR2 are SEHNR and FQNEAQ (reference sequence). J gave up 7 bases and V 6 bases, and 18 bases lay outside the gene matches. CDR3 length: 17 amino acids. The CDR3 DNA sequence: TGTGCCAGCAGTCGCTCGCAAGCGGGAGGGCCTTGGGGTGAGCAGTACTTC. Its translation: CASSRSQAGGPWGEQYF.

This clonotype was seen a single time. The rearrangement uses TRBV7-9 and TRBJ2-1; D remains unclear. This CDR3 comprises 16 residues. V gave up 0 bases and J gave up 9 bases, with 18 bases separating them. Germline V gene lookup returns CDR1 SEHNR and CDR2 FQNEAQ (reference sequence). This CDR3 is CASSLAGSEGLSEQFF. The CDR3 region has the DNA TGTGCCAGCAGCTTAGCGGGATCAGAAGGGCTTAGTGAGCAGTTCTTC.

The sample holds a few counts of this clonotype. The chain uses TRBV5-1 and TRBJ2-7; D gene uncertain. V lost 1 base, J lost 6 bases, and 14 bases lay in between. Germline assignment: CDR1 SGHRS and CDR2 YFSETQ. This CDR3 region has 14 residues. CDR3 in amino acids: CASSLSSLGSEQYF. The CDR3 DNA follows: TGCGCCAGCAGCTTGAGTAGCCTAGGCAGCGAGCAGTACTTC.

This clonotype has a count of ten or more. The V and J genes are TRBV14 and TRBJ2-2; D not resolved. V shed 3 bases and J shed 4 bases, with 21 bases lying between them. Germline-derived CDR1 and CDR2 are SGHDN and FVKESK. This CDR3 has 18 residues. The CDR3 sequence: CASSQFSHLSPSTGELFF. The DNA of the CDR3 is TGTGCCAGCAGCCAGTTTAGTCATCTCTCCCCCAGCACCGGGGAGCTGTTTTTT.

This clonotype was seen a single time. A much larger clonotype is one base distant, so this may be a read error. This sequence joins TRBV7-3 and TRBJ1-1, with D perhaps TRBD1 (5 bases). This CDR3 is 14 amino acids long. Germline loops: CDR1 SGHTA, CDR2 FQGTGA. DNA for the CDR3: TGTGCCTGCAGCTTACTCGGGACTAACACTGAAGCTTTCTTT. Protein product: CACSLLGTNTEAFF.

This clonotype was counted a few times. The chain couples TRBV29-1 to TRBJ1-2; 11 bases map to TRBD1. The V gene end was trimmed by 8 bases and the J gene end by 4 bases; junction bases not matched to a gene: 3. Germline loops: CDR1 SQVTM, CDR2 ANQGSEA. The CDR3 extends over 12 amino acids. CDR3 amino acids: CSIGQGAYGYTF. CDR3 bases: TGCAGCATCGGACAGGGGGCCTATGGCTACACCTTC.

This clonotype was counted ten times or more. The CDR3 loop is CASSFFPSPMNTEAFF. In DNA, the CDR3 is TGTGCCAGCAGTTTTTTTCCCAGCCCGATGAACACTGAAGCTTTCTTT. The chain carries TRBV12-3 or TRBV12-4 and TRBJ1-1; the D is unclear. The CDR3 is 16 amino acids. The ends were cut back, 3 bases at V and 0 bases at J, with 14 bases in the middle.

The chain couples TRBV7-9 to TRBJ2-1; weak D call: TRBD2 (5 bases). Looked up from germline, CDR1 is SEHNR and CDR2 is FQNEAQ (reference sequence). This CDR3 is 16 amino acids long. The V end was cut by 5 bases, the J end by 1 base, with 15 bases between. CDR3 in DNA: TGTGCCAGCAGCGCCACGCTAGCATTTTCCTACAATGAGCAGTTCTTC. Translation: CASSATLAFSYNEQFF.

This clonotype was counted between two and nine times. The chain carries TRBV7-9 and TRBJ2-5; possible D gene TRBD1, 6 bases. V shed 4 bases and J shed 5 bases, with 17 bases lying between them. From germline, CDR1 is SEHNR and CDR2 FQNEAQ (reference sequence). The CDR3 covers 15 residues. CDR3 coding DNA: TGTGCCAGCAGCTCCCGACAGGAACAACCTGAGACCCAGTACTTC. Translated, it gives CASSSRQEQPETQYF.

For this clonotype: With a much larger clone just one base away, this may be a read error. CDR3 bases: TGCAGTGTGACAGGGGGTCGCTATGGCTACACCTTC. It is translated as CSVTGGRYGYTF. V is TRBV29-1 and J is TRBJ1-2; TRBD1 matches 9 bases. This CDR3 is 12 amino acids long. CDR1 is SQVTM and CDR2 is ANQGSEA in the germline V gene.

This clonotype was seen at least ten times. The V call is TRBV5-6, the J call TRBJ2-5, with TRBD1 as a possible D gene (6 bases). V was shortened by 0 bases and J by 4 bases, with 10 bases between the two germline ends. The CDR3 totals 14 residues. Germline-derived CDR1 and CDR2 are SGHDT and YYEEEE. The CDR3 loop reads CASSLAGVGETQYF. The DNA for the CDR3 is TGTGCCAGCAGCTTGGCAGGGGTGGGAGAGACCCAGTACTTC.

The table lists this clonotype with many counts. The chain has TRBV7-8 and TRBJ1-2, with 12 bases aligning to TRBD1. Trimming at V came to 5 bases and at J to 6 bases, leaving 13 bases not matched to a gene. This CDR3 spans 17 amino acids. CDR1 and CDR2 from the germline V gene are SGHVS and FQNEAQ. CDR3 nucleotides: TGTGCCAGCAGCCCCCATCTATCCGGGACAGGGGGCCATGGCTACACCTTC. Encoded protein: CASSPHLSGTGGHGYTF.

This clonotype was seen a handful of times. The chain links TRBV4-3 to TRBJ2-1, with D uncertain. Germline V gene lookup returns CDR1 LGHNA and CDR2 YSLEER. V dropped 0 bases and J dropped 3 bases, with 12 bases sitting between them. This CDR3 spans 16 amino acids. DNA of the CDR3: TGCGCCAGCAGCCAAGATCCTGCGGTATACTACAATGAGCAGTTCTTC. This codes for CASSQDPAVYYNEQFF.

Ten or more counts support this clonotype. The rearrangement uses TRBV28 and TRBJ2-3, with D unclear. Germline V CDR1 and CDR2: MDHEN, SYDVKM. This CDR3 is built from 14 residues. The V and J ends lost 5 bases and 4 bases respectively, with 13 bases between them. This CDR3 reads CASSPGSTPDTQYF. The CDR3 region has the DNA TGTGCCAGCAGTCCCGGCAGCACCCCAGATACGCAGTATTTT.